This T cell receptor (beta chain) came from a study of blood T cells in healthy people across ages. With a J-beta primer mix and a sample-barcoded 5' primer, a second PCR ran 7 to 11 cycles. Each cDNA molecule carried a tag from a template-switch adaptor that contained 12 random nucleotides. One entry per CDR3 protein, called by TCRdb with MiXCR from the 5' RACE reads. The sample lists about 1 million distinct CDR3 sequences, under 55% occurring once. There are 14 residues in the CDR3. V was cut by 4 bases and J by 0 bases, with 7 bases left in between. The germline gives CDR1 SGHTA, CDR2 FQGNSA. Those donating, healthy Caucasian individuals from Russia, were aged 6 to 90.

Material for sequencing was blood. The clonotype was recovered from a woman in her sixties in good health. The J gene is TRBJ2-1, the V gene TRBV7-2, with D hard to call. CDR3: CASSWASSYNEQFF. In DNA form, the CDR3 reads TGTGCCAGCAGCTGGGCGAGCTCCTACAATGAGCAGTTCTTC.